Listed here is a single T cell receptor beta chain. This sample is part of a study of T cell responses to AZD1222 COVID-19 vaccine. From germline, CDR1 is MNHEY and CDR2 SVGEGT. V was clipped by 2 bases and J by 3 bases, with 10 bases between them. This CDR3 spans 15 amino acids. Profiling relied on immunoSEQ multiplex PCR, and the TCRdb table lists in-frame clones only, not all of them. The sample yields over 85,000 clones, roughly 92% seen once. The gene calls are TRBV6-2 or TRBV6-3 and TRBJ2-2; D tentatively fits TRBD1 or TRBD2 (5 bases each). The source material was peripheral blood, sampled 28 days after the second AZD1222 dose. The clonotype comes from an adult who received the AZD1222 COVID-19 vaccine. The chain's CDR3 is CASSYQGADTGELFF. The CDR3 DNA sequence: TGTGCCAGCAGTTACCAGGGAGCAGACACCGGGGAGCTGTTTTTT.